This T cell receptor (beta chain) originates from a study of breast tumors, draining lymph nodes, adjacent tissues. CDR3 size: 14 residues. The V and J ends lost 3 bases and 6 bases, in that order; junction bases with no gene match: 7. CDR1 and CDR2 (germline): MGHRA, YSYEKL. The table lists this clonotype with many counts. Breast cancer patients provided tissue from their axillary draining lymph nodes. Via MiXCR, TCRdb re-called the multiplex PCR reads, giving one row per CDR3 protein. The table has some 100,000 distinct CDR3 sequences, 21% seen once; the top ten hold roughly 1.3%. Sequencing used axillary lymph node tissue. The clonotype originates from a female donor with breast cancer. Some clones in this sample may be carry-over from other donors' samples. The chain employs TRBV4-1 and TRBJ2-7; 8 bases are a match to TRBD2. CDR3 sequence reads: CASSHPLAGREQYF. CDR3 nucleotide sequence: TGCGCCAGCAGCCATCCTCTAGCGGGTCGCGAGCAGTACTTC.